This T cell receptor beta chain is from a study of CD8 T cells in Susac syndrome. The RNA input was about 0.5 to 1 ug, and it was reverse transcribed with random hexamers. Using its own MiXCR run on the immunoSEQ multiplex PCR reads, TCRdb lists one record per CDR3 protein. The profile shows 150,000 to 200,000 distinct CDR3 sequences, roughly 90% of them singletons. The V gene end was trimmed by 2 bases and the J gene end by 4 bases; junction bases not matched to a gene: 7. The CDR3 spans 14 residues. Germline V CDR1 and CDR2: SQVTM, ANQGSEA. This receptor was taken from a human donor with Susac syndrome. Sequenced: CD4+ T cells from PBMCs. This rearrangement joins TRBV29-1 to TRBJ1-1, with TRBD1 matching 7 bases. The CDR3 nucleotides read TGCAGCGTTGAATGGCGAGGGGGCGGCACTGAAGCTTTCTTT. It yields the protein CSVEWRGGGTEAFF.